Below, 27 T cell receptor beta chains from the same sample are listed, as sequenced in a study of T cells in Graves' hyperthyroidism and ophthalmopathy. TCR beta CDR3 regions were amplified from RNA. Using the HTBI primer set, a first-round RT-PCR was run on the TCR CDR3. Each CDR3 protein is one row after TCRdb ran MiXCR on the multiplex PCR reads. The sample yields about 480,000 distinct CDR3 sequences, around 15% seen once. The sequenced sample was blood. Receptor source: a woman between 18 and 29 years old with Graves' hyperthyroidism.

This clonotype was counted ten times or more. The rearrangement links TRBV7-9 to TRBJ2-1; D not resolved. Germline CDR1 reads SEHNR; CDR2 reads FQNEAQ (reference sequence). The V end lost 1 base, the J end lost 2 bases, and 3 bases lay between the germline ends. The CDR3 sequence is 13 residues long. CDR3 DNA sequence: TGTGCCAGCAGCTTAGACCCCTACAATGAGCAGTTCTTC. The encoded protein is CASSLDPYNEQFF.

This clonotype was detected ten times or more. The J gene is TRBJ2-5, the V gene TRBV7-3; D might be TRBD1 (6 bases). This CDR3 contains 18 residues. Germline V lookup: CDR1 SGHTA, CDR2 FQGTGA. The V end was cut by 5 bases, the J end by 4 bases, with 26 bases between. The CDR3 DNA reads TGTGCCAGCAGCCCCGTCTCGCGCTCCCAAAGCAGGGGAGAGACCCAGTACTTC. This sequence encodes CASSPVSRSQSRGETQYF.

This clonotype was counted between two and nine times. A read error may explain this, as a much larger clone is one base away. The rearrangement links TRBV5-8 to TRBJ2-5; 7 bases agree with TRBD1. V dropped 3 bases and J dropped 7; count of bases not matched to a gene: 3. CDR3 length: 12 amino acids. Per the germline V gene, CDR1 is SGHTS and CDR2 is YDEGEE. The CDR3, as DNA: TGTGCCAGCAGCTATTCAGGGGGGACCCAGTACTTC. It translates to CASSYSGGTQYF.

The sample holds many counts of this clonotype. The chain carries TRBV4-2 and TRBJ2-7; 8 positions agree with TRBD2. The germline V gene has CDR1 LGHNA and CDR2 YNFKEQ. The CDR3 covers 15 residues. V dropped 3 bases and J dropped 0; count of bases not matched to a gene: 4. CDR3 loop: CASSQLAGSSYEQYV. In DNA form, the CDR3 reads TGTGCCAGCAGCCAGTTAGCGGGGAGCTCCTACGAGCAGTACGTC.

Only a few counts were recorded for this clonotype. The V gene is TRBV5-1, the J gene TRBJ1-1; possibly TRBD1 for D (5 bases). CDR1 is SGHRS and CDR2 is YFSETQ in the germline V gene. Between the trimmed V and J ends, which lost 3 bases and 3 bases, there was a span of 24 bases. The CDR3 consists of 18 residues. The CDR3: CASSSHGQGRGVDTEAFF. The DNA for the CDR3 is TGCGCCAGCAGCTCCCATGGGCAGGGACGGGGTGTGGACACTGAAGCTTTCTTT.

In its sample, this clonotype was seen many times. The chain recombines TRBV7-9 with TRBJ2-1; D is ambiguous. Trimming shortened V by 6 bases and J by 6 bases, and 18 bases separated the two germline ends. This CDR3 contains 15 residues. CDR1 is SEHNR, CDR2 FQNEAQ, per germline (reference sequence). The CDR3 sequence: CASSPTQPRSNEQFF. Here the CDR3 DNA reads TGTGCCAGCAGTCCGACTCAGCCCCGCTCCAATGAGCAGTTCTTC.

This clonotype was seen many times. V gene TRBV27 combines with J gene TRBJ2-3; no firm D call. CDR3 size: 13 residues. In germline, CDR1 is MNHEY, CDR2 SMNVEV (reference sequence). With 7 bases removed from V and 0 bases from J, the gap between germline ends came to 8 bases. As DNA, the CDR3 is TGTGCCAGCAAGGCCCAGAGCACAGATACGCAGTATTTT. This sequence encodes CASKAQSTDTQYF.

This clonotype was counted a few times. This chain joins TRBV3-1 and TRBJ1-2; TRBD1 might be the D (6 bases). Trimming took off 2 bases at V and 4 bases at J, with 14 bases between the two ends. CDR3 length: 15 amino acids. Germline V gives CDR1 LGHDT, CDR2 YNNKEL (reference sequence). CDR3 coding DNA: TGTGCCAGCAGCCAATTGGCAGGGGTCGGCTATGGCTACACCTTC. Protein sequence: CASSQLAGVGYGYTF.

This clonotype turned up a few times. The rearrangement uses TRBV19 and TRBJ1-3; D gene unclear. CDR3 length: 12 residues. CDR1 is LNHDA and CDR2 is SQIVND in the germline V gene (reference sequence). V was trimmed by 2 bases and J by 3 bases, leaving 2 bases between them. This CDR3 is CASSIHGNTIYF. The CDR3 DNA follows: TGTGCCAGTAGTATACATGGAAACACCATATATTTT.

This clonotype has a count of ten or more. The chain is built from TRBV11-3 and TRBJ1-1; D is perhaps TRBD1 (5 bases). CDR1 and CDR2 from the germline V gene are SGHNT and YENEEA. V lost 8 bases, J lost 5 bases, and 21 bases lay in between. The CDR3 is 15 amino acids. The CDR3 reads CASSRQPRRDTEAFF. The CDR3 region has the DNA TGTGCCAGCTCAAGACAGCCAAGAAGGGATACTGAAGCTTTCTTT. The full variable domain, with the rest looked up from reference TRBV11-3 and TRBJ1-1, is EAGVVQSPRYKIIEKKQPVAFWCNPISGHNTLYWYLQNLGQGPELLIRYENEEAVDDSQLPKDRFSAERLKGVDSTLKIQPAELGDSAVYLCASSRQPRRDTEAFFGQGTRLTVV.

The J gene is TRBJ1-4, the V gene TRBV20-1; the match to TRBD1 covers 9 bases. Per the germline V gene, CDR1 is DFQATT and CDR2 is SNEGSKA (reference sequence). J lost 8 bases, V lost 3 bases, and 7 bases had no gene match. This CDR3 comprises 14 residues. CDR3: CSARGTGFGEKLFF. The CDR3 nucleotides are TGCAGTGCTAGGGGGACAGGGTTTGGCGAAAAACTGTTTTTT.

The V call is TRBV19, the J call TRBJ2-1; D unresolved. This CDR3 region has 14 residues. Germline lookup yields CDR1 LNHDA and CDR2 SQIVND (reference sequence). Trimming stripped 1 base from V and 5 bases from J, with 9 bases between. CDR3 sequence: CASSIGGRHNEQFF. Here the CDR3 DNA reads TGTGCCAGTAGTATAGGCGGCAGACACAATGAGCAGTTCTTC.

The sample holds many counts of this clonotype. The gene calls are TRBV6-1 and TRBJ2-3; D may be TRBD2 (6 bases). V lost 5 bases and J 4 bases, leaving 13 bases between the germline ends. The CDR3 runs 14 residues. The V gene's germline CDR1 is MNHNS and CDR2 SASEGT. CDR3 coding DNA: TGTGCCAGCAGTCCGACTAGTTTTGCAGATACGCAGTATTTT. The encoded protein is CASSPTSFADTQYF.

This clonotype was picked up a small number of times. The chain recombines TRBV29-1 with TRBJ2-2; D might be TRBD1 (5 bases). V was clipped by 4 bases and J by 0 bases, with 9 bases between them. Germline loops: CDR1 SQVTM, CDR2 ANQGSEA. The CDR3 is made up of 14 amino acids. CDR3 DNA: TGCAGCGTTGCAGGGCTCGCGAACACCGGGGAGCTGTTTTTT. This gives the protein CSVAGLANTGELFF.

In this sample, this clonotype turned up many times. This sequence joins TRBV5-1 and TRBJ2-1; either TRBD1 or TRBD2 may fit D (6 bases each). Between the trimmed V and J ends, which lost 1 base and 0 bases, there was a span of 17 bases. Germline-derived CDR1 and CDR2 are SGHRS and YFSETQ. The CDR3 runs to 18 residues. DNA of the CDR3: TGCGCCAGCAGCTTGCCTATGCGGGACACCAGCTCCTACAATGAGCAGTTCTTC. This translates into CASSLPMRDTSSYNEQFF.

This clonotype was picked up many times. This sequence joins TRBV9 and TRBJ2-3; no reliable D call. The V gene lost 3 bases and the J gene lost 1 base, with 12 bases spanning the gap. This CDR3 region has 15 residues. From germline, CDR1 is SGDLS and CDR2 YYNGEE. The CDR3 DNA is TGTGCCAGCAGCGCAACGACTCTCGGCACAGATACGCAGTATTTT. It yields the protein CASSATTLGTDTQYF.

For the CDR3, the DNA is TGTGCCTGGAGGGCAGGGTCCTATGGCTACACCTTC. Its protein product is CAWRAGSYGYTF. The V call is TRBV30, the J call TRBJ1-2; perhaps TRBD1 as D (5 bases). With 3 bases removed from V and 4 bases from J, the gap between germline ends came to 9 bases. CDR3 length: 12 amino acids. Germline V CDR1 and CDR2: GTSNPN, SVGIG (reference sequence).

The chain couples TRBV6-6 to TRBJ1-4; D remains unclear. Trimming stripped 0 bases from V and 7 bases from J, with 9 bases between. The CDR3 extends over 14 amino acids. CDR1 is MNHNY and CDR2 is SVGAGI in the germline V gene (reference sequence). The CDR3 sequence: CASSYSRRGEKLFF. Here the CDR3 DNA reads TGTGCCAGCAGTTACTCTAGGAGAGGTGAAAAACTGTTTTTT.

This clonotype was seen many times. The CDR3 here is CASSHTGGSYNEQFF. The CDR3 nucleotides are TGTGCCAGCAGCCACACTGGAGGGTCCTACAATGAGCAGTTCTTC. The chain joins TRBV16 to TRBJ2-1; the D gene is possibly TRBD2 (6 bases). The CDR3 is 15 amino acids. Germline values: CDR1 KGHSY, CDR2 FQNENV. Trimming cost V 3 bases and J 1 base, with 10 bases left between them.

This clonotype was counted ten times or more. The chain carries TRBV13 and TRBJ2-2; D gene unclear. The germline V gene encodes CDR1 PRHDT and CDR2 FYEKMQ (reference sequence). There are 15 residues in the CDR3. V dropped 5 bases and J dropped 0 bases, with 10 bases sitting between them. This CDR3 reads CASSPTGANTGELFF. The CDR3 nucleotides read TGTGCCAGCAGCCCCACCGGAGCGAACACCGGGGAGCTGTTTTTT.

This chain connects TRBV12-3 or TRBV12-4 to TRBJ2-1; 13 positions match TRBD2. The CDR3 contains 16 residues. V shed 5 bases and J 9 bases; nucleotides not matched to a gene: 10. CDR3 sequence: CASSRSGLAGEGEQFF. The DNA of the CDR3 is TGTGCCAGCAGTCGAAGTGGACTAGCGGGAGAGGGTGAGCAGTTCTTC.

This clonotype appeared many times. V and J are TRBV6-1 and TRBJ1-2, with D possibly being TRBD1 (6 bases). The CDR3 spans 16 residues. Germline V gene sequence: CDR1 MNHNS, CDR2 SASEGT. V lost 5 bases, J lost 4 bases, and 20 bases lay in between. Written as DNA, the CDR3 is TGTGCCAGCAGTTTAGAGAGGCGGCTAGGGGGCTATGGCTACACCTTC. Translated: CASSLERRLGGYGYTF.

The table lists this clonotype with a few counts. The chain links TRBV5-1 to TRBJ1-1, with 11 bases fitting TRBD1. The CDR3 loop spans 17 amino acids. Trimming at V came to 4 bases and at J to 1 base, leaving 9 bases not matched to a gene. Germline assignment: CDR1 SGHRS and CDR2 YFSETQ. The CDR3 loop is CASSPGQGVVWNTEAFF. The DNA for the CDR3 is TGCGCCAGCAGCCCGGGACAGGGGGTAGTGTGGAACACTGAAGCTTTCTTT.

This clonotype appeared many times. This chain connects TRBV5-1 to TRBJ2-3, with D unclear. The germline CDR1 and CDR2 sequences are SGHRS and YFSETQ. V was shortened by 3 bases and J by 6 bases, with 11 bases between the two germline ends. The CDR3 loop spans 13 amino acids. CDR3 residues: CASSSGQADTQYF. The CDR3 DNA reads as TGCGCCAGCAGCTCGGGCCAGGCGGATACGCAGTATTTT.

There are a few counts of this clonotype. The chain couples TRBV29-1 to TRBJ2-1; TRBD2 aligns across 9 bases. Germline CDR1 reads SQVTM; CDR2 reads ANQGSEA. V shed 0 bases, J shed 6 bases, and the junction held 21 bases outside the gene matches. The CDR3 contains 20 residues. CDR3 sequence: CSVEDSETSGDLLEVNEQFF. In nucleotides, the CDR3 is TGCAGCGTTGAAGATTCGGAGACTAGCGGAGATCTCCTTGAGGTCAATGAGCAGTTCTTC.

This clonotype was picked up many times. This chain uses TRBV6-1 with TRBJ2-5; no clear D gene. Germline lookup yields CDR1 MNHNS and CDR2 SASEGT. The CDR3 sequence is 15 residues long. Trimming took 2 bases from V and 7 from J, leaving 17 bases between them. This CDR3 is CASSESVGTWVTQYF. As DNA, the CDR3 is TGTGCCAGCAGTGAATCGGTGGGAACCTGGGTGACCCAGTACTTC.

This clonotype was detected only a few times. The chain is built from TRBV4-1 and TRBJ1-2; D unresolved. The CDR3 runs 12 residues. Trimming removed 1 base at V and 7 bases at J, with 7 bases between. Germline V CDR1 and CDR2: MGHRA, YSYEKL. CDR3 bases: TGCGCCAGCAGCCAAGGTGGGGTTGGCTACACCTTC. It yields the protein CASSQGGVGYTF.